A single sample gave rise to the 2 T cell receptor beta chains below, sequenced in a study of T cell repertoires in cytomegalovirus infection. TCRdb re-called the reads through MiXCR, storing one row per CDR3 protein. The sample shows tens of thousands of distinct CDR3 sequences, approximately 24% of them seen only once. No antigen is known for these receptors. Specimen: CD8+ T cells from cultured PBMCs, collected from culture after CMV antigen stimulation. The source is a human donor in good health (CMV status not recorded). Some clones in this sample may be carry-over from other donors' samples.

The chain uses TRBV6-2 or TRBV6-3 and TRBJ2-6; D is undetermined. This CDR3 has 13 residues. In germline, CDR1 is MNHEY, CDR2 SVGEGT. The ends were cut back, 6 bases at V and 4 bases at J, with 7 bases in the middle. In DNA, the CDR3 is TGTGCCAGCAGCCCCAGGGGGGCCAACGTCCTGACTTTC. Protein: CASSPRGANVLTF.

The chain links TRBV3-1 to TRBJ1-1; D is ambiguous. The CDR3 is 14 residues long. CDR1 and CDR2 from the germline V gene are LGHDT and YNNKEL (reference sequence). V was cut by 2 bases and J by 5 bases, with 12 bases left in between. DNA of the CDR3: TGTGCCAGCAGCCAAACGGCGGGGTTAACTGAAGCTTTCTTT. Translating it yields CASSQTAGLTEAFF.